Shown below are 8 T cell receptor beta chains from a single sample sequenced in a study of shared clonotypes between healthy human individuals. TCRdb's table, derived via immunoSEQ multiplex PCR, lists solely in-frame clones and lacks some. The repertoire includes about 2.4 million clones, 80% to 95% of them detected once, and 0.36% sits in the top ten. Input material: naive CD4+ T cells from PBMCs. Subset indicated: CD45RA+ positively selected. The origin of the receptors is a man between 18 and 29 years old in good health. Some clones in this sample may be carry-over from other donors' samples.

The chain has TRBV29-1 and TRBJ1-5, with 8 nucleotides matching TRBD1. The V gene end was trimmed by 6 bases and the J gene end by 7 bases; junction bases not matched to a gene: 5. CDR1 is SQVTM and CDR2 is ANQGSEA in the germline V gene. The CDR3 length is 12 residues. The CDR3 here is CSVADRGQPQHF. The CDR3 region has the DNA TGCAGCGTCGCCGACAGGGGCCAGCCCCAGCATTTT.

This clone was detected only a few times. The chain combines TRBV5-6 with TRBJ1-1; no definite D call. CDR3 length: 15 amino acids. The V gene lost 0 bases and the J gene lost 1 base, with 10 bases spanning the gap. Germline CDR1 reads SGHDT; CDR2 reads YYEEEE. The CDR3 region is CASSLASGSNTEAFF. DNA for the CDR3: TGTGCCAGCAGCTTGGCGTCAGGATCGAACACTGAAGCTTTCTTT. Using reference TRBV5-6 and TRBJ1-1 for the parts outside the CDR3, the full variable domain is DAGVTQSPTHLIKTRGQQVTLRCSPKSGHDTVSWYQQALGQGPQFIFQYYEEEERQRGNFPDRFSGHQFPNYSSELNVNALLLGDSALYLCASSLASGSNTEAFFGQGTRLTVV.

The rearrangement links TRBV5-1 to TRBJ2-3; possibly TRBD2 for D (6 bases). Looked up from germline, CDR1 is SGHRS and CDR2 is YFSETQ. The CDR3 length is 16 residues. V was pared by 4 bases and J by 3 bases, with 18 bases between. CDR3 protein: CASSQGAGGSTDTQYF. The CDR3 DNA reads TGCGCCAGCAGCCAGGGAGCGGGTGGTTCGACAGATACGCAGTATTTT.

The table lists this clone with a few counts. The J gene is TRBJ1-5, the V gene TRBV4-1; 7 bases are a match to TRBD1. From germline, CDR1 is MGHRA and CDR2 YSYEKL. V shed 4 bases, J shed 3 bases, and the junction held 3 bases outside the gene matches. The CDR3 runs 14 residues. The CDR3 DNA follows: TGCGCCAGCAGCCTGGGACAGCTCAATCAGCCCCAGCATTTT. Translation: CASSLGQLNQPQHF.

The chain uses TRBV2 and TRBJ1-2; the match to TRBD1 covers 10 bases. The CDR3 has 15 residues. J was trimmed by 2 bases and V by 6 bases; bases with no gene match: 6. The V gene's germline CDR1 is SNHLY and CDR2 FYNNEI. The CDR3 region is CASRTGTGENYGYTF. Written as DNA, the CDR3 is TGTGCCAGCAGGACCGGGACAGGGGAGAACTATGGCTACACCTTC.

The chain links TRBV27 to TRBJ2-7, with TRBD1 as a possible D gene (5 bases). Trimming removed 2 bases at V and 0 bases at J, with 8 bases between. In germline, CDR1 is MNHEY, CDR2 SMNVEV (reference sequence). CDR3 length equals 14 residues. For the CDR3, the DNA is TGTGCCAGCAGTTTAAACAGGTACTCCTACGAGCAGTACTTC. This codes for CASSLNRYSYEQYF.

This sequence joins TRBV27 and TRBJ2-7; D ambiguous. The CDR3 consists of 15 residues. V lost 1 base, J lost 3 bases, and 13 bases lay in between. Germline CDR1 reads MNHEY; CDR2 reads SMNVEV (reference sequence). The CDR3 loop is CASSLFGRVGYEQYF. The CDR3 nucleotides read TGTGCCAGCAGTTTATTCGGAAGGGTTGGCTACGAGCAGTACTTC.

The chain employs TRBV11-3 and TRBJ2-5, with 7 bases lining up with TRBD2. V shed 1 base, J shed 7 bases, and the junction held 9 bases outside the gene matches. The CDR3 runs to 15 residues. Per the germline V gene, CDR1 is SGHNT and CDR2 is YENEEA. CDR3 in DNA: TGTGCCAGCAGCTTAGGACCCGGGACGGGGGGGACCCAGTACTTC. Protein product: CASSLGPGTGGTQYF. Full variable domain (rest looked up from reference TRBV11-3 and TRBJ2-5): EAGVVQSPRYKIIEKKQPVAFWCNPISGHNTLYWYLQNLGQGPELLIRYENEEAVDDSQLPKDRFSAERLKGVDSTLKIQPAELGDSAVYLCASSLGPGTGGTQYFGPGTRLLVL.